Listed below are T cell receptor beta chains from one sample, sequenced in a study of T cells in localized non-small cell lung cancer. The data were produced by immunoSEQ multiplex PCR, yet TCRdb's version contains in-frame clones alone and is incomplete. In the table there are 100,000 to 150,000 clones, approximately 88% of which are singletons. The specimen comprised peripheral blood, sampled before any cancer treatment. These receptors were taken from a female donor at least 60 years old with stage I lung adenocarcinoma. Both conserved end residues are part of each CDR3. The order of the fields is CDR3 DNA, CDR3 protein, clone size, D gene, J gene, CDR3 length, V gene. D genes are given only for firm matches. Clone size is given for some rows only: seen once, a few or many times, or a class if the clone is expanded.

CDR3 DNA: TGTGCCTGGAGGACAGAGGCTAACTATGGCTACACCTTC
CDR3 protein: CAWRTEANYGYTF
clone size: -
D gene: -
J gene: TRBJ1-2
CDR3 length: 13
V gene: TRBV30

CDR3 DNA: TGCGCCAGGGGGGGATGCTCGAGCTCCTACGAGCAGTACTTC
CDR3 protein: CARGGCSSSYEQYF
clone size: once
D gene: -
J gene: TRBJ2-7
CDR3 length: 14
V gene: TRBV5-1

CDR3 DNA: TGTGCCAGCAGCCAAGTGGTTGGGACGACTTACAATGAGCAGTTCTTC
CDR3 protein: CASSQVVGTTYNEQFF
clone size: -
D gene: -
J gene: TRBJ2-1
CDR3 length: 16
V gene: TRBV4-2

CDR3 DNA: TGCGCCAGCAGCTTGGTGGGGGGTGACACCGGGGAGCTGTTTTTT
CDR3 protein: CASSLVGGDTGELFF
clone size: -
D gene: -
J gene: TRBJ2-2
CDR3 length: 15
V gene: TRBV5-1

CDR3 DNA: TGTGCCAGCCGACAGGGATCAACTGAAGCTTTCTTT
CDR3 protein: CASRQGSTEAFF
clone size: -
D gene: TRBD1
J gene: TRBJ1-1
CDR3 length: 12
V gene: TRBV6-1

CDR3 DNA: TGTGCCAGCTCCTTAAACCCTCGGACTAGCGGGAAACGAAGTGAGCAGTTCTTC
CDR3 protein: CASSLNPRTSGKRSEQFF
clone size: -
D gene: TRBD2
J gene: TRBJ2-1
CDR3 length: 18
V gene: TRBV28

CDR3 DNA: TGTGCCAGCAGTCTCAAAGCGGCGAACACTGAAGCTTTCTTT
CDR3 protein: CASSLKAANTEAFF
clone size: -
D gene: -
J gene: TRBJ1-1
CDR3 length: 14
V gene: TRBV6-1

CDR3 DNA: TGCGCCAGCAGCTTGGGAAGTGCAGATACGCAGTATTTT
CDR3 protein: CASSLGSADTQYF
clone size: -
D gene: -
J gene: TRBJ2-3
CDR3 length: 13
V gene: TRBV5-1

CDR3 DNA: TGTGCCAGCAGCGGGGGAGCGGGAGACGAGAATGAGCAGTTCTTC
CDR3 protein: CASSGGAGDENEQFF
clone size: once
D gene: TRBD2
J gene: TRBJ2-1
CDR3 length: 15
V gene: TRBV9

CDR3 DNA: TGTGCCAGCAGTGTTTCTGGCGTATCGGCAACTGAAGCTTTCTTT
CDR3 protein: CASSVSGVSATEAFF
clone size: once
D gene: -
J gene: TRBJ1-1
CDR3 length: 15
V gene: TRBV2

CDR3 DNA: TGTGCCAGCAGCCCCCAGACTAGCGCCACCGGTGGGGAGCTGTTTTTT
CDR3 protein: CASSPQTSATGGELFF
clone size: -
D gene: TRBD2
J gene: TRBJ2-2
CDR3 length: 16
V gene: TRBV5-4

CDR3 DNA: TGTGCCAGCAGTGTTATCTCTGGAAACACCATATATTTT
CDR3 protein: CASSVISGNTIYF
clone size: -
D gene: -
J gene: TRBJ1-3
CDR3 length: 13
V gene: TRBV6-1

CDR3 DNA: TGTGCCAGCAGCTTACTGGCCTCGGACACTGAAGCTTTCTTT
CDR3 protein: CASSLLASDTEAFF
clone size: -
D gene: -
J gene: TRBJ1-1
CDR3 length: 14
V gene: TRBV7-3

CDR3 DNA: TGTGCCAGTAGTATAGATGAGGACTTATATAGCAATCAGCCCCAGCATTTT
CDR3 protein: CASSIDEDLYSNQPQHF
clone size: once
D gene: -
J gene: TRBJ1-5
CDR3 length: 17
V gene: TRBV19

CDR3 DNA: TGTGCCAGCAGACCTAACACAGGGGTTGGTACTGAAGCTTTCTTT
CDR3 protein: CASRPNTGVGTEAFF
clone size: -
D gene: TRBD1
J gene: TRBJ1-1
CDR3 length: 15
V gene: TRBV6-6

CDR3 DNA: TGTGCCACCCGAGCGCCTGGGGGCAACTATGGCTACACCTTC
CDR3 protein: CATRAPGGNYGYTF
clone size: -
D gene: -
J gene: TRBJ1-2
CDR3 length: 14
V gene: TRBV28

CDR3 DNA: TGTGCCAGCAGTCGGCGGGAGGGCAATGAGCAGTTCTTC
CDR3 protein: CASSRREGNEQFF
clone size: once
D gene: TRBD2
J gene: TRBJ2-1
CDR3 length: 13
V gene: TRBV5-4

CDR3 DNA: TGTGCCAGCAGTGACAGAGGAGACACCGGGGAGCTGTTTTTT
CDR3 protein: CASSDRGDTGELFF
clone size: few
D gene: -
J gene: TRBJ2-2
CDR3 length: 14
V gene: TRBV6-4

CDR3 DNA: TGTGCCTGGAGTGTAGCTTCCTTTGGCGACGAGCAGTACTTC
CDR3 protein: CAWSVASFGDEQYF
clone size: -
D gene: -
J gene: TRBJ2-7
CDR3 length: 14
V gene: TRBV30

CDR3 DNA: TGTGCCAGCAGCTTACTCGAAGATTACGGTGAGCAGTTCTTC
CDR3 protein: CASSLLEDYGEQFF
clone size: -
D gene: -
J gene: TRBJ2-1
CDR3 length: 14
V gene: TRBV7-9

CDR3 DNA: TGTGCCAGCAGCTTAGATTCCGGGGTCGGGGAGACCCAGTACTTC
CDR3 protein: CASSLDSGVGETQYF
clone size: -
D gene: -
J gene: TRBJ2-5
CDR3 length: 15
V gene: TRBV7-6

CDR3 DNA: TGTGCCAGCATTCGGACCCAACGAAGGACTGAAGCTTTCTTT
CDR3 protein: CASIRTQRRTEAFF
clone size: many
D gene: -
J gene: TRBJ1-1
CDR3 length: 14
V gene: TRBV6-1

CDR3 DNA: TGTGCCAGCAGCTTAGCCCCGGCCGGAGGGTCTGGAAACACCATATATTTT
CDR3 protein: CASSLAPAGGSGNTIYF
clone size: once
D gene: -
J gene: TRBJ1-3
CDR3 length: 17
V gene: TRBV7-2

CDR3 DNA: TGTGCCAGCAGGGATCCTTCCTACGAGCAGTACTTC
CDR3 protein: CASRDPSYEQYF
clone size: -
D gene: -
J gene: TRBJ2-7
CDR3 length: 12
V gene: TRBV28

CDR3 DNA: TGTGCCAGCAGTGAAATGGCGTTTGGCTCTGGAAACACCATATATTTT
CDR3 protein: CASSEMAFGSGNTIYF
clone size: -
D gene: -
J gene: TRBJ1-3
CDR3 length: 16
V gene: TRBV6-1

CDR3 DNA: TGTGCCAGCAGCCTCGCGGCGGGCCTTAATGAAAAACTGTTTTTT
CDR3 protein: CASSLAAGLNEKLFF
clone size: -
D gene: -
J gene: TRBJ1-4
CDR3 length: 15
V gene: TRBV5-6

CDR3 DNA: TGTGCCAGCACCCCCGGACAGGGGCGCTATCAGCCCCAGCATTTT
CDR3 protein: CASTPGQGRYQPQHF
clone size: -
D gene: TRBD1
J gene: TRBJ1-5
CDR3 length: 15
V gene: TRBV28

CDR3 DNA: TGTGCCAGCAGCTTGGATGGGGGTCGAAACGAGCAGTACTTC
CDR3 protein: CASSLDGGRNEQYF
clone size: -
D gene: -
J gene: TRBJ2-7
CDR3 length: 14
V gene: TRBV5-4

CDR3 DNA: TGTGCCAGCAGCGTAGAGGGAGAGACCCAGTACTTC
CDR3 protein: CASSVEGETQYF
clone size: -
D gene: -
J gene: TRBJ2-5
CDR3 length: 12
V gene: TRBV9

CDR3 DNA: TGTGCCAGCTCACCAAGGGGCCAGGAGGGGAGTGGCTACACCTTC
CDR3 protein: CASSPRGQEGSGYTF
clone size: -
D gene: -
J gene: TRBJ1-2
CDR3 length: 15
V gene: TRBV18

CDR3 DNA: TGCAGCGTTACTCCTAGCGGGGTTGCTTTTTATACGCAGTATTTT
CDR3 protein: CSVTPSGVAFYTQYF
clone size: -
D gene: TRBD2
J gene: TRBJ2-3
CDR3 length: 15
V gene: TRBV29-1

CDR3 DNA: TGTGCCCGACAAAACCCGACAGGGGGCCTGAACACTGAAGCTTTCTTT
CDR3 protein: CARQNPTGGLNTEAFF
clone size: once
D gene: TRBD1
J gene: TRBJ1-1
CDR3 length: 16
V gene: TRBV2

CDR3 DNA: TGTGCCTGGACTGGCAGTGATAGCAATCAGCCCCAGCATTTT
CDR3 protein: CAWTGSDSNQPQHF
clone size: -
D gene: -
J gene: TRBJ1-5
CDR3 length: 14
V gene: TRBV30

CDR3 DNA: TGTGCCAGCAGCTTAGGCGGCAGGGGAGTTGAGACCCAGTACTTC
CDR3 protein: CASSLGGRGVETQYF
clone size: -
D gene: -
J gene: TRBJ2-5
CDR3 length: 15
V gene: TRBV7-2

CDR3 DNA: TGTGCCAGCAGCCGCCGGGACAGCTATGGCTACACCTTC
CDR3 protein: CASSRRDSYGYTF
clone size: -
D gene: TRBD1
J gene: TRBJ1-2
CDR3 length: 13
V gene: TRBV14

CDR3 DNA: TGTGCCATCAGCTCTAGTAGTGAGCAGTTCTTC
CDR3 protein: CAISSSSEQFF
clone size: -
D gene: -
J gene: TRBJ2-1
CDR3 length: 11
V gene: TRBV10-3

CDR3 DNA: TGCAGCGTTGAGCAGGGACCTGGAAACACCATATATTTT
CDR3 protein: CSVEQGPGNTIYF
clone size: -
D gene: -
J gene: TRBJ1-3
CDR3 length: 13
V gene: TRBV29-1

CDR3 DNA: TGTGCCAGCAGCTTATATTACACCGGGGAGCTGTTTTTT
CDR3 protein: CASSLYYTGELFF
clone size: -
D gene: -
J gene: TRBJ2-2
CDR3 length: 13
V gene: TRBV13

CDR3 DNA: TGTGCCAGCAACCGGCGTAGGACAGACACAAAGACAAACTATGGCTACACCTTC
CDR3 protein: CASNRRRTDTKTNYGYTF
clone size: -
D gene: -
J gene: TRBJ1-2
CDR3 length: 18
V gene: TRBV27

CDR3 DNA: TGTGCCAGCAGTTCGGACAGGAAATACGAGCAGTACTTC
CDR3 protein: CASSSDRKYEQYF
clone size: -
D gene: TRBD1
J gene: TRBJ2-7
CDR3 length: 13
V gene: TRBV28

CDR3 DNA: TGTGCCAGTCGAGGGACAGGCGAAACTGAAGCTTTCTTT
CDR3 protein: CASRGTGETEAFF
clone size: -
D gene: TRBD1
J gene: TRBJ1-1
CDR3 length: 13
V gene: TRBV19

CDR3 DNA: TGTGCCAGCAGATCACAGGGGAACAATCAGCCCCAGCATTTT
CDR3 protein: CASRSQGNNQPQHF
clone size: -
D gene: TRBD1
J gene: TRBJ1-5
CDR3 length: 14
V gene: TRBV28

CDR3 DNA: TGTGCCACCAGCAGAGGACAGGCTCGGGGAGAAGCTTTCTTT
CDR3 protein: CATSRGQARGEAFF
clone size: -
D gene: -
J gene: TRBJ1-1
CDR3 length: 14
V gene: TRBV15

CDR3 DNA: TGCAGCGTGGTAAGGGAGGGCAATCAGCCCCAGCATTTT
CDR3 protein: CSVVREGNQPQHF
clone size: -
D gene: -
J gene: TRBJ1-5
CDR3 length: 13
V gene: TRBV29-1

CDR3 DNA: TGTGCCTGGAGTATGGGACAGGGGGCCTCTGGAAACACCATATATTTT
CDR3 protein: CAWSMGQGASGNTIYF
clone size: -
D gene: TRBD1
J gene: TRBJ1-3
CDR3 length: 16
V gene: TRBV30

CDR3 DNA: TGTGCCAGCAGTGAAGGAGGGAGGGGCAGTCGCAATCAGCCCCAGCATTTT
CDR3 protein: CASSEGGRGSRNQPQHF
clone size: -
D gene: -
J gene: TRBJ1-5
CDR3 length: 17
V gene: TRBV6-1

CDR3 DNA: TGTGCCAGTAGTATGGGATTACAGCCGGTTAATGAAAAACTGTTTTTT
CDR3 protein: CASSMGLQPVNEKLFF
clone size: -
D gene: -
J gene: TRBJ1-4
CDR3 length: 16
V gene: TRBV19

CDR3 DNA: TGTGCAGCGACTAGCGCGAAGTCCTACGAGCAGTACTTC
CDR3 protein: CAATSAKSYEQYF
clone size: -
D gene: TRBD2
J gene: TRBJ2-7
CDR3 length: 13
V gene: TRBV6-5